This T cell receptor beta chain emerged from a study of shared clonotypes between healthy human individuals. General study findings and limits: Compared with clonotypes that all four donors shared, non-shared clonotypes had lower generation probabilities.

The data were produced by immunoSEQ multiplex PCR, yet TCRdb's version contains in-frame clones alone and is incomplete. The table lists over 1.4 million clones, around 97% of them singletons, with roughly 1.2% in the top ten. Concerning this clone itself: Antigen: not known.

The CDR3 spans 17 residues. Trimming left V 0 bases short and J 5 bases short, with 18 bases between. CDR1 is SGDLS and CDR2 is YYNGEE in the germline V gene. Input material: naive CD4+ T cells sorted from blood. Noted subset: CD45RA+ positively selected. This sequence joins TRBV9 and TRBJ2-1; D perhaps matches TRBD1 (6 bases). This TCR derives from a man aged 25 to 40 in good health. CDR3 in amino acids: CASSVGSMRQVDNEQFF. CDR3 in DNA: TGTGCCAGCAGCGTAGGGTCCATGCGACAGGTAGACAATGAGCAGTTCTTC.